The rows below give T cell receptor beta chains drawn from one sample of a study of PD-1 blockade in classical Hodgkin lymphoma. The method was immunoSEQ multiplex PCR; TCRdb's version includes in-frame clones alone and lacks a portion of them. The sample has more than 85,000 clones; around 90% are singletons. This material consisted of peripheral blood mononuclear cells (PBMCs), taken before the second cycle of nivolumab. Source of these receptors: a human donor with classical Hodgkin lymphoma. Each CDR3 is given with its conserved first and last residue. Each record gives: clone size, V gene, J gene, D gene, CDR3 DNA, CDR3 protein. The D gene is left open where the match is weak. Only some rows state a clone size, as once, few, many or a class for expanded clones.

few	TRBV7-2	TRBJ1-5	.	TGTGCCAGCAGCTTAGCCTTGGATCAGCCCCAGCATTTT	CASSLALDQPQHF
.	TRBV5-1	TRBJ2-7	TRBD1	TGCGCCAGCAGCTGGGGACAGGGGGCCTACGAGCAGTACTTC	CASSWGQGAYEQYF
.	TRBV28	TRBJ1-3	.	TGTGCCAGCAGTCCCTCCAGGGTAGTTTTGGGAAACACCATATATTTT	CASSPSRVVLGNTIYF
.	TRBV6-5	TRBJ1-1	TRBD1	TGTGCCAGCAGAGACTACCAGGGGGTGCTTACTGAAGCTTTCTTT	CASRDYQGVLTEAFF
.	TRBV4-2	TRBJ1-5	TRBD1	TGTGCCAGCAGCCCCTCAGGGACAGGGGGCAATCAGCCCCAGCATTTT	CASSPSGTGGNQPQHF
.	TRBV27	TRBJ2-7	.	TGTGCCAGCACCATTCTATCCTCCTACGAGCAGTACTTC	CASTILSSYEQYF
once	TRBV5-6	TRBJ2-5	.	TGTGCCAGCAGCTTCGGGACACTGGGGACCCAGTACTTC	CASSFGTLGTQYF
.	TRBV28	TRBJ1-2	.	TGTGCCAGCAGGGCAAGTGCTTTATATGGCTACACCTTC	CASRASALYGYTF
few	TRBV5-1	TRBJ2-2	.	TGCGCCAGCAGCAGGCGGGACCAACACACCGGGGAGCTGTTTTTT	CASSRRDQHTGELFF
few	TRBV6-5	TRBJ1-1	.	TGTGCCAGCACTGGGCCCACTGAAGCTTTCTTT	CASTGPTEAFF
.	TRBV13	TRBJ2-6	.	TGTGCCAGCAGCTCTGGTCGACGTGGGGCCAACGTCCTGACTTTC	CASSSGRRGANVLTF
once	TRBV5-6	TRBJ2-1	.	TGTGCCAGCAGCCCCAGGCCGAGGGTTTGGTCGAATGAGCAGTTCTTC	CASSPRPRVWSNEQFF
.	TRBV6-6	TRBJ1-3	.	TGTGCCAGCAGTTATGGGACATCTGGAAACACCATATATTTT	CASSYGTSGNTIYF
.	TRBV27	TRBJ2-7	TRBD1	TGTGCCAGCAGCCCGAGGACAGGGCGCTACGAGCAGTACTTC	CASSPRTGRYEQYF
.	TRBV27	TRBJ1-5	TRBD1	TGTGCCAGCAGTTTACTGACAGGGCCGAATCAGCCCCAGCATTTT	CASSLLTGPNQPQHF
.	TRBV27	TRBJ1-2	.	TGTGCCAGCAGTTCAGGGCCCATCTATGGCTACACCTTC	CASSSGPIYGYTF
few	TRBV2	TRBJ1-2	.	TGTGCCAGCATCTCTAACTATGGCTACACCTTC	CASISNYGYTF
.	TRBV9	TRBJ2-1	TRBD2	TGTGCCAGCAGCGTAGAACTAGCGGGTGTGTACAATGAGCAGTTCTTC	CASSVELAGVYNEQFF
.	TRBV7-6	TRBJ1-1	.	TGTGCCAGCAGCCTCAGGGGCCCGAACACTGAAGCTTTCTTT	CASSLRGPNTEAFF
.	TRBV9	TRBJ2-7	TRBD2	TGTGCCAGCAGCGTAGACGGGACTAGCGTGATGTACGAGCAGTACTTC	CASSVDGTSVMYEQYF
.	TRBV6-1	TRBJ1-2	.	TGTGCCAGCAGTGAGTCGCAGGGGTTTAACTATGGCTACACCTTC	CASSESQGFNYGYTF
.	TRBV18	TRBJ1-1	.	TGTGCCAGCTCACCGGGGGTTGGGGACACTGAAGCTTTCTTT	CASSPGVGDTEAFF
once	TRBV9	TRBJ1-4	.	TGTGCCAGCAGCGCCGCAGGAGGCCTTGCAACTAATGAAAAACTGTTTTTT	CASSAAGGLATNEKLFF
.	TRBV5-4	TRBJ2-7	TRBD2	TGTGCCAGCAGCAGAGAAGGACTAGTTGCCTCCTACGAGCAGTACTTC	CASSREGLVASYEQYF
.	TRBV28	TRBJ1-4	TRBD1	TGTGCCAGCAGCGCAACAGGGGGCGAATGGTGGACTAATGAAAAACTGTTTTTT	CASSATGGEWWTNEKLFF
.	TRBV6-5	TRBJ2-7	TRBD2	TGTGCCAGCAGTTACCGGCTAGCGGGGAGCTCCTACGAGCAGTACTTC	CASSYRLAGSSYEQYF
.	TRBV2	TRBJ2-7	.	TGTGCCAGCAGTGACCACTTCCAGGGATCCTACGAGCAGTACTTC	CASSDHFQGSYEQYF
.	TRBV2	TRBJ1-2	.	TGTGCCAGCAGGAATTATAACTATGGCTACACCTTC	CASRNYNYGYTF
.	TRBV4-1	TRBJ2-3	.	TGCGCCAGCAGCCAAGTAGGGGCAGATACGCAGTATTTT	CASSQVGADTQYF
.	TRBV19	TRBJ1-5	.	TGTGCCAGTAGTATCGCAATGGGAGGGAATCAGCCCCAGCATTTT	CASSIAMGGNQPQHF
.	TRBV11-2	TRBJ1-2	.	TGTGCCAGCAGCCGGGGCATTAACTATGGCTACACCTTC	CASSRGINYGYTF
.	TRBV6-4	TRBJ1-2	.	TGTGCCAGCAGTGACCCCGAGACAGGCGACTATGGCTACACCTTC	CASSDPETGDYGYTF
.	TRBV5-8	TRBJ2-3	.	TGTGCCAGCAGCTCTAGGCGGTCTAGCACAGATACGCAGTATTTT	CASSSRRSSTDTQYF
.	TRBV2	TRBJ1-6	.	TGTGCCAGCAGGGACAATTCACCCCTCCACTTT	CASRDNSPLHF
.	TRBV5-8	TRBJ2-1	TRBD2	TGTGCCAGACCCGAACTAGCGGCCTACAATGAGCAGTTCTTC	CARPELAAYNEQFF
.	TRBV10-2	TRBJ2-7	TRBD1	TGCGCCAGCAGGCTAGACAGGGCGGCGGGCTACGAGCAGTACTTC	CASRLDRAAGYEQYF
.	TRBV4-1	TRBJ2-3	TRBD2	TGCGCCAGCAGCCAAGAGCGGCGGGAGTCTCTAACAGATACGCAGTATTTT	CASSQERRESLTDTQYF
.	TRBV4-1	TRBJ1-1	.	TGCGCCAGCAGCCGAGACAGTGAAGCTTTCTTT	CASSRDSEAFF
.	TRBV27	TRBJ1-1	.	TGTGCCAGCAGTTTATGGAGGGGAGGGACTGAAGCTTTCTTT	CASSLWRGGTEAFF
.	TRBV7-2	TRBJ2-5	.	TGTGCCAGCAGCTTACGGGCAGGGGAATATTCGGAGACCCAGTACTTC	CASSLRAGEYSETQYF